Below, 2 T cell receptor beta chains from the same sample are listed, as sequenced in a study of blood T cell repertoires in COVID-19. Clones were read by immunoSEQ multiplex PCR, and TCRdb kept only the in-frame ones, dropping some. The sample includes under 300,000 clones, around nine tenths seen only once; the top ten take approximately 1.7%. Specimen: PBMCs or T cells enriched from blood (not recorded which). All receptors come from a woman between 50 and 59 years old who had recovered from COVID-19.

This chain links TRBV7-2 with TRBJ1-5; D is unresolved. V shed 0 bases and J shed 1 base, with 4 bases lying between them. Germline assignment: CDR1 SGHTA and CDR2 FQGNSA. The CDR3 loop spans 14 amino acids. CDR3: CASSLAPSNQPQHF. The CDR3 DNA sequence: TGTGCCAGCAGCTTAGCTCCAAGCAATCAGCCCCAGCATTTT.

For the CDR3, the DNA is TGTGCTAGTGGTTTCGCCTCGGGGAAGACTGGAAACACCATATATTTT. Translated: CASGFASGKTGNTIYF. This sequence joins TRBV12-5 and TRBJ1-3; no reliable D call. CDR1 is LGHNT, CDR2 FRNRAP, per germline. The CDR3 sequence is 16 residues long. Trimming took 3 bases from V and 2 from J, leaving 14 bases between them.